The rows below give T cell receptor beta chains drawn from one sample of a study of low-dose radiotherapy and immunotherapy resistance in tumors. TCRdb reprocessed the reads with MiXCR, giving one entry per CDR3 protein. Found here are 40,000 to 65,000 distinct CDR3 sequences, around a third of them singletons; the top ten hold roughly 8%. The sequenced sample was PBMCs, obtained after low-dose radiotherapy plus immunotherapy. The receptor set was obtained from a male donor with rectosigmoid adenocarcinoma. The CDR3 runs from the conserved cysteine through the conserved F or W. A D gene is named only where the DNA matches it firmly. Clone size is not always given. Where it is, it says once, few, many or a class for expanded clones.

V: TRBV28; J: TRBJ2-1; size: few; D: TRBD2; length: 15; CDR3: CASSRPGLAGDEQFF; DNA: TGTGCCAGCAGTCGACCGGGACTAGCAGGCGACGAGCAGTTCTTC
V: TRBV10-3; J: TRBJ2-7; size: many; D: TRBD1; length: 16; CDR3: CAISEPGTGLDYEQYF; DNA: TGTGCCATCAGTGAGCCCGGGACAGGGTTAGACTACGAGCAGTACTTC
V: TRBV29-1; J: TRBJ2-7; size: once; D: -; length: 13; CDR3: CSAMGGQNYEQYF; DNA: TGCAGCGCAATGGGGGGACAGAACTACGAGCAGTACTTC
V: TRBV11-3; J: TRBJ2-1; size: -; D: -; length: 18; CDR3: CASSLETRASSSYNEQFF; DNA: TGTGCCAGCAGCTTAGAGACTCGTGCGAGTTCCTCCTACAATGAGCAGTTCTTC
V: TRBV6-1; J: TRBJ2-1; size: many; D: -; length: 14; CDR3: CASREDASAGEQFF; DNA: TGTGCCAGCAGGGAGGACGCGAGCGCGGGAGAGCAGTTCTTC
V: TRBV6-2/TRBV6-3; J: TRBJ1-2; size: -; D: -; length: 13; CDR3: CASSYSETDGYTF; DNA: TGTGCCAGCAGTTACTCGGAGACAGATGGCTACACCTTC
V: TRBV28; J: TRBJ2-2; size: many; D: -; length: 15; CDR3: CASSFGQGGTGELFF; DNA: TGTGCCAGCAGTTTCGGGCAGGGAGGCACCGGGGAGCTGTTTTTT
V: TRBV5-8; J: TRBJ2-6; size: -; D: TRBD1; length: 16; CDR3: CASSPETGRGANVLTF; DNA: TGTGCCAGCAGCCCCGAGACAGGGCGTGGGGCCAACGTCCTGACTTTC
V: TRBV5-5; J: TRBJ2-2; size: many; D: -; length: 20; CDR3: CASSLAFQGTLNQNTGELFF; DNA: TGTGCCAGCAGCTTGGCGTTCCAAGGGACCCTTAACCAGAACACCGGGGAGCTGTTTTTT
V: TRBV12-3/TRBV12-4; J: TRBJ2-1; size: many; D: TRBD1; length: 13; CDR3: CASRPGTGLEQFF; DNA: TGTGCCAGCAGGCCCGGGACAGGGCTTGAGCAGTTCTTC
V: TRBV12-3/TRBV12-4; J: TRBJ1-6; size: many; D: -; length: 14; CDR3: CASSPGQTNSPLHF; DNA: TGTGCCAGCAGTCCCGGACAGACCAATTCACCCCTCCACTTT
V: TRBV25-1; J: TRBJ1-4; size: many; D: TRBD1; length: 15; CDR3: CASSEGTGGQEKLFF; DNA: TGTGCCAGCAGTGAAGGGACAGGGGGACAAGAAAAACTGTTTTTT
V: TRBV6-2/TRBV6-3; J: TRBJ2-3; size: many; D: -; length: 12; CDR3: CASRSSTDTQYF; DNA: TGTGCCAGCAGATCTAGCACAGATACGCAGTATTTT
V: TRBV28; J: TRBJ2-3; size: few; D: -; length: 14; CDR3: CASSLQPGTDTQYF; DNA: TGTGCCAGCAGTTTGCAGCCGGGCACAGATACGCAGTATTTT
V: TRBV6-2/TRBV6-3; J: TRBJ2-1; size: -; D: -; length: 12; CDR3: CASSYQGNEQFF; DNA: TGTGCCAGCAGTTATCAGGGCAATGAGCAGTTCTTC
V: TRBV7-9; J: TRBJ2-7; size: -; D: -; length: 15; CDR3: CASSFTRGGFYEQYF; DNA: TGTGCCAGCAGCTTTACGAGGGGCGGTTTCTACGAGCAGTACTTC
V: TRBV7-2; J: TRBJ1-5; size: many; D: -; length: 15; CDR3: CASSLDSGSNQPQHF; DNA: TGTGCCAGCAGCTTAGACTCAGGGAGCAATCAGCCCCAGCATTTT
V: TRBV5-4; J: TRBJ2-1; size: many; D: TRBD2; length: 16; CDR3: CASSLEIAGAYNEQFF; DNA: TGTGCCAGCAGCTTGGAGATAGCGGGGGCCTACAATGAGCAGTTCTTC
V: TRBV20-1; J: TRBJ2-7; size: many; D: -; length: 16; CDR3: CSARDYELGLTYEQYF; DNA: TGCAGTGCTAGAGATTATGAGTTGGGACTGACCTACGAGCAGTACTTC
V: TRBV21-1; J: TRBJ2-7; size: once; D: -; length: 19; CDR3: CASSTKLQEWDSSSYEQYF; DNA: TGTGCCAGCAGCACGAAGTTACAGGAGTGGGACAGCTCCTCCTACGAGCAGTACTTC
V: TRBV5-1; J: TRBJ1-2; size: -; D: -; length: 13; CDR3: CASSLDTYYGYTF; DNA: TGCGCCAGCAGTCTTGACACCTACTATGGCTACACCTTC
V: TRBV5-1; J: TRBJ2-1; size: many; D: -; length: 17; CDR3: CASSLEGGASSYNEQFF; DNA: TGCGCCAGCAGCTTGGAGGGGGGGGCCTCCTCCTACAATGAGCAGTTCTTC
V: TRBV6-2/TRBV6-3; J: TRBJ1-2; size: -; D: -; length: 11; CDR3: CASSQGYGYTF; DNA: TGTGCCAGCAGCCAGGGTTATGGCTACACCTTC
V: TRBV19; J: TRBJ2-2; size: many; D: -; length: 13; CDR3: CASSEPNTGELFF; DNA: TGTGCCAGTTCTGAGCCGAACACCGGGGAGCTGTTTTTT
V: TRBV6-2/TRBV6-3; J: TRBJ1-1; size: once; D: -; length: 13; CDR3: CASSSKENTEAFF; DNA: TGTGCCAGCAGTTCTAAGGAGAACACTGAAGCTTTCTTT
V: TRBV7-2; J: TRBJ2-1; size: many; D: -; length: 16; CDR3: CASSFSGTRAYNEQFF; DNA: TGTGCCAGCAGCTTCTCCGGGACACGGGCCTACAATGAGCAGTTCTTC
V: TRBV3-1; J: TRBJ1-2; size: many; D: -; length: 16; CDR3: CASSQEGRRGRDGYTF; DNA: TGTGCCAGCAGCCAAGAGGGCCGCCGAGGGAGGGATGGCTACACCTTC
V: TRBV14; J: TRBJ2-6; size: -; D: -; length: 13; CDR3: CASSQAGANVLTF; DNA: TGTGCCAGCAGCCAAGCTGGGGCCAACGTCCTGACTTTC
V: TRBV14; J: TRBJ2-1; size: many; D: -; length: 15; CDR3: CASSQGNLLMTQQFF; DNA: TGTGCCAGCAGCCAGGGTAACTTGTTAATGACGCAGCAGTTCTTC
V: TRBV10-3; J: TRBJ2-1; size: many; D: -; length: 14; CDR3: CAISVVLVSNEQFF; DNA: TGTGCCATCAGTGTCGTCCTCGTCAGCAATGAGCAGTTCTTC
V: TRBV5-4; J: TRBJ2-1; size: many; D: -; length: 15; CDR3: CASSQTPNSYNEQFF; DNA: TGTGCCAGCAGCCAGACCCCAAATTCCTACAATGAGCAGTTCTTC
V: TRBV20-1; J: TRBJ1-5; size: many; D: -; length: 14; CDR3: CSAPQRSSNQPQHF; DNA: TGCAGTGCACCTCAGCGATCAAGCAATCAGCCCCAGCATTTT
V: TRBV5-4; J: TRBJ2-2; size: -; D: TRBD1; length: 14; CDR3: CASRPGTGTGELFF; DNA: TGTGCCAGCAGACCCGGGACAGGGACCGGGGAGCTGTTTTTT
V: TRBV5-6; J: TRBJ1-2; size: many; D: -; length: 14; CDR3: CASFLRQVNYGYTF; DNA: TGTGCCAGCTTCCTTAGGCAGGTTAACTATGGCTACACCTTC
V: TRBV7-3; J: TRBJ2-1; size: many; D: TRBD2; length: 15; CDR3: CASSRIPGLDNEQFF; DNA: TGTGCCAGCAGCCGCATCCCGGGACTAGATAATGAGCAGTTCTTC
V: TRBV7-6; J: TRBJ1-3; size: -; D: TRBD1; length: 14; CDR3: CASSATGAGNTIYF; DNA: TGTGCCAGCAGCGCGACAGGGGCCGGAAACACCATATATTTT
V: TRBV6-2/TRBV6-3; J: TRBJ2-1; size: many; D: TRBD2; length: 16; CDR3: CASSYGGLAGGNEQFF; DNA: TGTGCCAGCAGTTACGGTGGTCTAGCGGGAGGAAACGAGCAGTTCTTC
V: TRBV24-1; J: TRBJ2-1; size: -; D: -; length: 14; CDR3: CATAPGSGLNEQFF; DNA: TGTGCCACGGCGCCCGGGAGCGGCCTGAATGAGCAGTTCTTC
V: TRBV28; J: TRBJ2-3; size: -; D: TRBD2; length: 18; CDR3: CASGHLPAGTSGVDTQYF; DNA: TGTGCCAGCGGTCACCTGCCAGCCGGGACTAGCGGGGTAGATACGCAGTATTTT
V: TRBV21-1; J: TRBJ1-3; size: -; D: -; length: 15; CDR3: CASSKGLGDGNTIYF; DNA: TGTGCCAGCAGCAAAGGTCTGGGAGATGGAAACACCATATATTTT
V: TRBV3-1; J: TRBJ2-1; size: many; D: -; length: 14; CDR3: CASSQRTSHNEQFF; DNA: TGTGCCAGCAGCCAGCGAACTAGTCACAATGAGCAGTTCTTC
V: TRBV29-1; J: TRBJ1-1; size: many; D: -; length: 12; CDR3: CSVQPRNTEAFF; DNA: TGCAGCGTTCAGCCTAGAAACACTGAAGCTTTCTTT
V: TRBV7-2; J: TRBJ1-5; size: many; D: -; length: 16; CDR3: CASSLQGPRAGQPQHF; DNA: TGTGCCAGCAGCTTACAGGGACCGCGCGCGGGTCAGCCCCAGCATTTT
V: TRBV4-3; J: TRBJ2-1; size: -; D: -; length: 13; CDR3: CASSQVVISGQFF; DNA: TGCGCCAGCAGCCAAGTGGTTATCAGTGGGCAGTTCTTC
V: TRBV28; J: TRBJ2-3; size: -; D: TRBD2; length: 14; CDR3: CASSSSGVRDTQYF; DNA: TGTGCCAGCAGTAGCAGCGGGGTGAGAGATACGCAGTATTTT
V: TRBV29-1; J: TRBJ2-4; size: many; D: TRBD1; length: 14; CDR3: CSVEETGVGGIQYF; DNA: TGCAGCGTTGAAGAGACAGGGGTCGGAGGCATTCAGTACTTC
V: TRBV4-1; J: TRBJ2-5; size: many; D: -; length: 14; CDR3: CASAEVGVQETQYF; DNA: TGCGCCAGCGCAGAGGTCGGGGTCCAAGAGACCCAGTACTTC
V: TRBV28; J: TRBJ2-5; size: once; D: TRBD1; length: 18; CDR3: CASTKNRGPNSFQETQYF; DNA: TGTGCCAGCACCAAAAACAGGGGACCAAATTCTTTCCAAGAGACCCAGTACTTC
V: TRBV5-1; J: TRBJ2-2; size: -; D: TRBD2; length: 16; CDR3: CASSFRTGGPTGELFF; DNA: TGCGCCAGCAGCTTTCGAACGGGAGGGCCGACCGGGGAGCTGTTTTTT
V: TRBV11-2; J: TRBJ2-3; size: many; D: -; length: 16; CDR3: CASSSTWGSDTDTQYF; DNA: TGTGCCAGCAGCTCAACCTGGGGCAGCGACACAGATACGCAGTATTTT
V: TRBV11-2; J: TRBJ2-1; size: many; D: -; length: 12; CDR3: CASSLEGYEQFF; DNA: TGTGCCAGCAGCTTGGAGGGGTATGAGCAGTTCTTC
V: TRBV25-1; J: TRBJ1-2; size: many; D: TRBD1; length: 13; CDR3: CASSQQGAYGYTF; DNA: TGTGCCAGCAGTCAACAGGGGGCCTATGGCTACACCTTC
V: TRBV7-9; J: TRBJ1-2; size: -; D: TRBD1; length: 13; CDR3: CASSLNRGYSHTF; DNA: TGTGCCAGCAGCCTAAACAGGGGTTATAGCCACACCTTC
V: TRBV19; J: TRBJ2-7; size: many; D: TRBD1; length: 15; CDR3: CASSISGTGAYEQYF; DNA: TGTGCCAGTAGTATCTCCGGGACAGGGGCCTACGAGCAGTACTTC
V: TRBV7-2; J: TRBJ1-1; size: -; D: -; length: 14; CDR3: CASSAGPKNTEAFF; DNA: TGTGCCAGCAGCGCCGGTCCTAAGAACACTGAAGCTTTCTTT